This record concerns one TCR beta chain sequence. No antigen is known for it. This specimen comes from a study of shared clonotypes between healthy human individuals. Looking at the study overall: Donors were a couple of women and a few men aged 18 to 49. Study conclusions and caveats: How much donors shared clonotypes was expected to be affected by sequencing depth.

The V and J ends lost 0 bases and 5 bases respectively, with 13 bases between them. This CDR3 is built from 14 residues. The V gene's germline CDR1 is GTSNPN and CDR2 SVGIG (reference sequence). Replicate PCRs run on unsorted PBMC used around 0.3 ug DNA, which was approximately 30,000 T cell genomes. The unsorted PBMC sample used ten immunoSEQ deep assay plates. Method: immunoSEQ multiplex PCR; TCRdb's copy keeps in-frame clones and lacks some. The table lists about half a million clones, 79% of them singletons, with 13% in the top ten. Sequencing was done on a sample of PBMCs. This chain uses TRBV30 with TRBJ2-5; weak D call: TRBD1 (7 bases). The TCR originated in a woman aged 40 to 55 in good health. Some clones in this sample may be carry-over from other donors' samples. This CDR3 is CAWSVGGGDETQYF. In DNA form, the CDR3 reads TGTGCCTGGAGTGTAGGGGGCGGGGACGAGACCCAGTACTTC.